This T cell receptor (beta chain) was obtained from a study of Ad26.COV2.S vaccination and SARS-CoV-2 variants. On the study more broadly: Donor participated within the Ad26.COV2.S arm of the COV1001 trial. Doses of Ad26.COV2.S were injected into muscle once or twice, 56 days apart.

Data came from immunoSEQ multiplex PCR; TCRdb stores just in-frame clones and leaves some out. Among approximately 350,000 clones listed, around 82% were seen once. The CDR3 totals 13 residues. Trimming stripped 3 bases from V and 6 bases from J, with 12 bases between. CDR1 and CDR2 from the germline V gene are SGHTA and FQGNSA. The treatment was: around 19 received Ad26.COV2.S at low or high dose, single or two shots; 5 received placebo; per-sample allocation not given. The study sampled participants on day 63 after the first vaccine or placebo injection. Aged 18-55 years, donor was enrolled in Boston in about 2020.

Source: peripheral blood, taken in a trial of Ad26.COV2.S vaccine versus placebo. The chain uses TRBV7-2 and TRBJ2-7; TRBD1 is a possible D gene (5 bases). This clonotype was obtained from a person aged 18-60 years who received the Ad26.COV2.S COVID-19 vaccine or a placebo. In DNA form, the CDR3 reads TGTGCCAGCAGCTTGGTACCAGGGCTCGAGCAGTACTTC. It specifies CASSLVPGLEQYF.